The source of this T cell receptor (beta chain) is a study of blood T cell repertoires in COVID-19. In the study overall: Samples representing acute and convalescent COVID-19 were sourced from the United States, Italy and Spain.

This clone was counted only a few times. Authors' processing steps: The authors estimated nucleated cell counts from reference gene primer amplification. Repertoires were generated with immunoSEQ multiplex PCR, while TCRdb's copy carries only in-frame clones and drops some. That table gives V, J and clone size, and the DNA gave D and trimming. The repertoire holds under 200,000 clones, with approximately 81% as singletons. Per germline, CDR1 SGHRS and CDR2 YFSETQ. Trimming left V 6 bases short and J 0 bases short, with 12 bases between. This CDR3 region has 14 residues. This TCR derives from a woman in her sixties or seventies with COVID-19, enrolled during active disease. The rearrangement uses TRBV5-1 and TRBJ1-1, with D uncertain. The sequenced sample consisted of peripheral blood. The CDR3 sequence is CASKFSSLNTEAFF. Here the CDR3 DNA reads TGCGCCAGCAAATTTTCCAGTCTGAACACTGAAGCTTTCTTT.